Sequencing of this T cell receptor (beta chain) was carried out in a study of vaccination and CD4 T cells after COVID-19. Across the whole study: Participants were given two doses of BNT162b2 or mRNA-1273 vaccine. The interval from dose two to post-vaccine sampling had a median of approximately 73 days, and it ranged from 14 to 241.

General observations from the study: In convalescent patients, a median around 86% of reactive clones appeared only post-vaccination.

For this clonotype: Its cognate antigen is unknown.

Treatment reported: roughly ten-day PBMC culture with coronavirus spike peptide pools or control peptides (ViraFEST assay). The Oncomine TCR Beta short-read assay was applied to DNA of cultured CD4+ T cells. TCRdb fed the PCR reads into MiXCR, producing one record per CDR3 protein. The sample lists 9,000 to 13,000 distinct CDR3 sequences; 40% to 50% were seen once. The receptor was isolated from a human donor who had recovered from COVID-19. The sequencing input was CD4+ T cells from blood, cultured in vitro.

The CDR3 DNA is TGTGCCAGGGGGGGGACAGGGTGTTGGAACAATGAGCAGTTCTTC. Translation gives CARGGTGCWNNEQFF. The rearrangement uses TRBV11-3 and TRBJ2-1; 9 bases are a match to TRBD1. V was pared by 9 bases and J by 5 bases, with 11 bases of the junction left unmatched. This CDR3 spans 15 amino acids. The germline gives CDR1 SGHNT, CDR2 YENEEA.